A single sample gave rise to the 10 T cell receptor beta chains below, sequenced in a study of shared clonotypes between healthy human individuals. Naive CD8 cells lacked CD45RO, underwent positive selection for CCR7 and left out terminally differentiated effector memory CD45RA+ cells. The repertoire was sequenced with immunoSEQ multiplex PCR; TCRdb's copy has only in-frame clones and lacks some. The data contain 500,000 to 700,000 clones, 85% to 95% of them seen just once; the ten biggest clones take up over 0.1%. Sequenced sample: naive CD8+ T cells sorted from blood. The receptors come from a woman younger than 45 in good health.

The V call is TRBV7-3, the J call TRBJ2-1; the match to TRBD2 covers 12 bases. CDR3 length: 15 amino acids. The V segment lost 4 bases and the J segment 7 bases; nucleotides outside the gene matches: 5. In germline, CDR1 is SGHTA, CDR2 FQGTGA. DNA for the CDR3: TGTGCCAGCAGCTCTAGCGGGAGGGGTGCTAATGAGCAGTTCTTC. This translates into CASSSSGRGANEQFF.

V and J are TRBV10-3 and TRBJ2-7; 8 nucleotides align to TRBD1. The CDR3 contains 12 residues. Per germline, CDR1 ENHRY and CDR2 SYGVKD. J was trimmed by 5 bases and V by 10 bases; bases with no gene match: 7. The CDR3 sequence is CATETGDHEQYF. The DNA of the CDR3 is TGTGCCACCGAGACAGGGGACCACGAGCAGTACTTC.

This CDR3 is CASRERTGGVYEQYF. CDR3 nucleotide sequence: TGTGCCAGCAGGGAGAGAACAGGGGGCGTCTACGAGCAGTACTTC. The chain carries TRBV27 and TRBJ2-7; 9 bases line up with TRBD1. V shed 6 bases and J 3 bases; nucleotides not matched to a gene: 9. CDR1 and CDR2 from the germline V gene are MNHEY and SMNVEV (reference sequence). This CDR3 has 15 amino acids.

J is TRBJ2-7 and V is TRBV6-1, with 11 nucleotides matching TRBD2. V lost 8 bases to trimming and J lost 2 bases; unmatched junction nucleotides: 2. The CDR3 is 13 amino acids. Germline V gene sequence: CDR1 MNHNS, CDR2 SASEGT. In DNA, the CDR3 is TGTGCCAGCCTGACTAGCGGGGCCTACGAGCAGTACTTC. Protein sequence: CASLTSGAYEQYF.

V usage is TRBV19 and J usage is TRBJ2-7; D possibly matches TRBD1 or TRBD2 (5 bases each). The germline V and J ends were trimmed by 6 bases and 3 bases, with 12 bases remaining between them. From germline, CDR1 is LNHDA and CDR2 SQIVND (reference sequence). This CDR3 is built from 13 residues. CDR3 sequence reads: CASRTRGNYEQYF. DNA for the CDR3: TGTGCCAGTAGGACTCGGGGCAACTACGAGCAGTACTTC.

The chain has TRBV28 and TRBJ1-1, with D tentatively TRBD1 (5 bases). Per the germline V gene, CDR1 is MDHEN and CDR2 is SYDVKM. The CDR3 has 17 amino acids. V was trimmed by 3 bases and J by 3 bases, leaving 20 bases between them. The CDR3 loop reads CASSFDGTPKGDTEAFF. CDR3 DNA sequence: TGTGCCAGCAGTTTCGACGGGACCCCAAAAGGGGACACTGAAGCTTTCTTT. The entire variable domain, with the rest obtained from reference TRBV28 and TRBJ1-1, is as follows: DVKVTQSSRYLVKRTGEKVFLECVQDMDHENMFWYRQDPGLGLRLIYFSYDVKMKEKGDIPEGYSVSREKKERFSLILESASTNQTSMYLCASSFDGTPKGDTEAFFGQGTRLTVV.

The chain uses TRBV14 and TRBJ2-1, with TRBD2 matching over 7 bases. V shed 1 base and J 6 bases; nucleotides not matched to a gene: 9. Germline V gives CDR1 SGHDN, CDR2 FVKESK. CDR3 size: 16 residues. The chain's CDR3 is CASSQGTWGGPNEQFF. DNA for the CDR3: TGTGCCAGCAGCCAAGGTACCTGGGGAGGGCCCAATGAGCAGTTCTTC.

This chain links TRBV19 with TRBJ2-7; D unresolved. The ends were cut back, 6 bases at V and 3 bases at J, with 18 bases in the middle. The CDR3 consists of 15 residues. Germline V gene data show CDR1 as LNHDA and CDR2 as SQIVND (reference sequence). In DNA, the CDR3 is TGTGCCAGTAGCACCTCCACGCTTAAATTCTACGAGCAGTACTTC. Its translation is CASSTSTLKFYEQYF. Looking up the rest from reference TRBV19 and TRBJ2-7 gives the full variable domain: DGGITQSPKYLFRKEGQNVTLSCEQNLNHDAMYWYRQDPGQGLRLIYYSQIVNDFQKGDIAEGYSVSREKKESFPLTVTSAQKNPTAFYLCASSTSTLKFYEQYFGPGTRLTVT.

Comment on this clone: A read error may produce the germline difference seen at one junction end. The gene calls are TRBV2 and TRBJ2-1, with 8 bases that match TRBD1. Germline CDR1 and CDR2: SNHLY and FYNNEI. The CDR3 runs to 15 residues. In DNA, the CDR3 is TGTGCCAGCAGGGAAGCAGGGGGCGCCGACAATGAGCAGTTCTTC. Translation: CASREAGGADNEQFF.

The chain uses TRBV13 and TRBJ2-7; possible D gene TRBD1, 6 bases. The CDR3 has 17 amino acids. With 0 bases removed from V and 3 bases from J, the gap between germline ends came to 18 bases. The V gene's germline CDR1 is PRHDT and CDR2 FYEKMQ (reference sequence). The CDR3 reads CASSLGTHRASVYEQYF. As DNA, the CDR3 is TGTGCCAGCAGCTTAGGCACCCACAGGGCTTCTGTCTACGAGCAGTACTTC.